The 22 T cell receptor beta chains reported below all come from one sample, sequenced in a study of shared clonotypes between healthy human individuals. Cells designated naive CD8 were CD45RO-negative and were positively selected for CCR7, with terminally differentiated effector memory CD45RA+ cells excluded. Sequencing used immunoSEQ multiplex PCR; TCRdb keeps in-frame clones, though not all of them. This table has under 2,000,000 clones, 85% to 95% appearing once. The sequencing sample was made of naive CD8+ T cells sorted from blood. The receptors shown here come from a man between 18 and 35 years old in good health.

A single count supports this clone. The chain carries TRBV5-6 and TRBJ2-2; D unclear. Trimming took off 4 bases at V and 3 bases at J, with 13 bases between the two ends. This CDR3 contains 15 residues. CDR1 is SGHDT and CDR2 is YYEEEE in the germline V gene. CDR3 in amino acids: CASSMPESDTGELFF. The DNA for the CDR3 is TGTGCCAGCAGCATGCCAGAAAGTGACACCGGGGAGCTGTTTTTT.

The chain combines TRBV7-6 with TRBJ2-2; no reliable D call. Germline values: CDR1 SGHVS, CDR2 FNYEAQ. The CDR3 runs to 14 residues. V was pared by 5 bases and J by 6 bases, with 13 bases between. In nucleotides, the CDR3 is TGTGCCAGCAGCCCTATATTGGAACCCGGGGAGCTGTTTTTT. This codes for CASSPILEPGELFF.

The sample holds one count of this clone. The sample holds other DNA sequences that translate to the same CDR3. V usage is TRBV7-2 and J usage is TRBJ2-5; 9 bases are shared with TRBD1. The CDR3 is 13 amino acids. CDR1 and CDR2 (germline): SGHTA, FQGNSA. V was pared by 4 bases and J by 3 bases, with 0 bases of the junction left unmatched. This CDR3 is CASSWDREETQYF. DNA for the CDR3: TGTGCCAGCAGCTGGGACAGGGAAGAGACCCAGTACTTC. Filled out from reference TRBV7-2 and TRBJ2-5, the complete variable domain reads GAGVSQSPSNKVTEKGKDVELRCDPISGHTALYWYRQSLGQGLEFLIYFQGNSAPDKSGLPSDRFSAERTGGSVSTLTIQRTQQEDSAVYLCASSWDREETQYFGPGTRLLVL.

As for this clone: The sample contains more than one DNA sequence encoding this CDR3. This chain connects TRBV7-8 to TRBJ1-5; 8 bases line up with TRBD1. J was trimmed by 5 bases and V by 6 bases; bases with no gene match: 6. The CDR3 has 14 amino acids. Germline V gene data show CDR1 as SGHVS and CDR2 as FQNEAQ. CDR3 loop: CASSLDRGYQPQHF. In nucleotides, the CDR3 is TGTGCCAGCAGTCTCGACAGGGGATATCAGCCCCAGCATTTT.

The CDR3 spells CASSPGRAGTDTQYF. In DNA form, the CDR3 reads TGCGCCAGCAGCCCGGGACGGGCTGGCACAGATACGCAGTATTTT. V gene TRBV5-1 combines with J gene TRBJ2-3; D is perhaps TRBD1 or TRBD2 (5 bases each). The CDR3 loop spans 15 amino acids. The V gene lost 4 bases and the J gene lost 1 base, with 13 bases spanning the gap. Germline-derived CDR1 and CDR2 are SGHRS and YFSETQ.

This chain connects TRBV9 to TRBJ2-2; 8 bases match TRBD1. The V gene's germline CDR1 is SGDLS and CDR2 YYNGEE. J gave up 4 bases and V 5 bases, and 10 bases lay outside the gene matches. CDR3 length: 16 residues. Here the CDR3 reads CASSAHRGVSTGELFF. In DNA, the CDR3 is TGTGCCAGCAGTGCACACAGGGGGGTGAGCACCGGGGAGCTGTTTTTT. Combining the CDR3 with reference TRBV9 and TRBJ2-2 gives the whole variable domain DSGVTQTPKHLITATGQRVTLRCSPRSGDLSVYWYQQSLDQGLQFLIQYYNGEERAKGNILERFSAQQFPDLHSELNLSSLELGDSALYFCASSAHRGVSTGELFFGEGSRLTVL.

The chain links TRBV5-5 to TRBJ2-3, with D unclear. Deletions cut 0 bases from V and 2 bases from J, with 4 bases between. Germline lookup yields CDR1 SGHKS and CDR2 YYEKEE (reference sequence). The CDR3 is 13 residues long. The CDR3 coding sequence is TGTGCCAGCAGCTTGGAAGCCACAGATACGCAGTATTTT. As protein: CASSLEATDTQYF.

This chain links TRBV7-9 with TRBJ2-7; possible D gene TRBD2, 7 bases. Germline V lookup: CDR1 SEHNR, CDR2 FQNEAQ (reference sequence). Trimming removed 5 bases at V and 0 bases at J, with 11 bases between. CDR3 length: 14 amino acids. CDR3 sequence reads: CASSRGGRSYEQYF. In nucleotides, the CDR3 is TGTGCCAGCAGCCGCGGGGGCCGCTCCTACGAGCAGTACTTC.

This clone was observed once. The chain employs TRBV6-1 and TRBJ1-4; D perhaps matches TRBD1 (5 bases). Trimming shortened V by 4 bases and J by 8 bases, and 14 bases separated the two germline ends. Germline V CDR1 and CDR2: MNHNS, SASEGT. The CDR3 is made up of 14 amino acids. The CDR3 DNA reads TGTGCCAGCAGTGTCAGGGTTGGAGAAGAAAAACTGTTTTTT. Protein: CASSVRVGEEKLFF.

The V gene is TRBV5-4, the J gene TRBJ2-5; a possible D gene is TRBD2 (5 bases). The CDR3 is 13 amino acids. V was shortened by 3 bases and J by 4 bases, with 10 bases between the two germline ends. The V gene's germline CDR1 is SGHNT and CDR2 YYREEE (reference sequence). Written as DNA, the CDR3 is TGTGCCAGCAGCTCCGCGGGCCCAGAGACCCAGTACTTC. Translation: CASSSAGPETQYF.

This chain joins TRBV13 and TRBJ2-5, with 9 bases identical to TRBD2. J lost 5 bases, V lost 5 bases, and 9 bases had no gene match. Germline V gives CDR1 PRHDT, CDR2 FYEKMQ (reference sequence). The CDR3 is 15 residues long. The CDR3 DNA is TGTGCCAGCAGCACTATAGCGGGAGCGGAGGAGACCCAGTACTTC. This sequence encodes CASSTIAGAEETQYF.

The rearrangement uses TRBV11-2 and TRBJ1-5, with D perhaps TRBD1 (5 bases). The CDR3 is made up of 13 amino acids. Trimming pared 1 base from V and 12 bases from J, leaving 13 bases between. Germline-derived CDR1 and CDR2 are SGHAT and FQNNGV. The CDR3 DNA follows: TGTGCCAGCAGCTTAGGAGGTATGACAGACCAGCATTTT. Translation: CASSLGGMTDQHF.

This sequence joins TRBV28 and TRBJ2-2; D not resolved. This CDR3 has 13 residues. Germline V gene sequence: CDR1 MDHEN, CDR2 SYDVKM. V lost 3 bases and J lost 3, with 5 bases in between. CDR3 loop: CASSFLHTGELFF. The CDR3 nucleotides read TGTGCCAGCAGTTTCCTACACACCGGGGAGCTGTTTTTT. The variable domain in full, completed from reference TRBV28 and TRBJ2-2, reads DVKVTQSSRYLVKRTGEKVFLECVQDMDHENMFWYRQDPGLGLRLIYFSYDVKMKEKGDIPEGYSVSREKKERFSLILESASTNQTSMYLCASSFLHTGELFFGEGSRLTVL.

As for this clone: Other DNA sequences in the sample encode the same CDR3. The V gene is TRBV6-5, the J gene TRBJ1-1; the D gene is possibly TRBD1 (5 bases). V lost 5 bases and J lost 4, with 11 bases in between. Looked up from germline, CDR1 is MNHEY and CDR2 is SVGAGI. This CDR3 is 13 amino acids long. CDR3: CASSLRGGTEAFF. Written as DNA, the CDR3 is TGTGCCAGCAGTCTGCGGGGGGGCACTGAAGCTTTCTTT.

The chain employs TRBV9 and TRBJ1-3, with D perhaps TRBD1 (5 bases). Per germline, CDR1 SGDLS and CDR2 YYNGEE. There are 15 residues in the CDR3. V lost 3 bases, J lost 4 bases, and 14 bases lay in between. CDR3 sequence (DNA): TGTGCCAGCAGCGCTGGAGGGGCGCCAGGAAACACCATATATTTT. Its protein product is CASSAGGAPGNTIYF. The full variable domain, its missing parts supplied by reference TRBV9 and TRBJ1-3, is DSGVTQTPKHLITATGQRVTLRCSPRSGDLSVYWYQQSLDQGLQFLIQYYNGEERAKGNILERFSAQQFPDLHSELNLSSLELGDSALYFCASSAGGAPGNTIYFGEGSWLTVV.

The V gene is TRBV6-5, the J gene TRBJ2-2; 7 positions agree with TRBD2. The germline CDR1 and CDR2 sequences are MNHEY and SVGAGI. The CDR3 has 16 residues. With 2 bases clipped from V and 5 bases from J, the junction kept 8 bases outside the gene matches. The CDR3 reads CASSYGLGRDTGELFF. CDR3 in DNA: TGTGCCAGCAGTTACGGACTAGGGAGGGATACCGGGGAGCTGTTTTTT.

This chain links TRBV4-1 with TRBJ2-2; the D is unclear. CDR3 size: 17 residues. Germline V lookup: CDR1 MGHRA, CDR2 YSYEKL. V was cut by 0 bases and J by 1 base, with 12 bases left in between. CDR3 residues: CASSQEVPAGNTGELFF. Here the CDR3 DNA reads TGCGCCAGCAGCCAAGAAGTACCAGCTGGGAACACCGGGGAGCTGTTTTTT.

The CDR3 sequence: CASSLVSGGTSRSEQYF. For the CDR3, the DNA is TGTGCCAGCAGCTTAGTAAGCGGCGGGACCTCTCGCAGCGAGCAGTACTTC. V usage is TRBV13 and J usage is TRBJ2-7, with D possibly being TRBD2 (6 bases). Germline loops: CDR1 PRHDT, CDR2 FYEKMQ (reference sequence). Trimming pared 1 base from V and 6 bases from J, leaving 22 bases between. The CDR3 length is 17 residues.

Note on this clone: Other nucleotide sequences from this sample produce the same CDR3. The chain employs TRBV29-1 and TRBJ2-1, with TRBD2 matching 9 bases. Per the germline V gene, CDR1 is SQVTM and CDR2 is ANQGSEA. Germline trimming cut 6 bases from V and 2 bases from J; bases unmatched to any gene: 5. The CDR3 is made up of 14 amino acids. CDR3 amino acids: CSVVAGVAYNEQFF. CDR3 nucleotides: TGCAGCGTCGTAGCGGGAGTGGCCTACAATGAGCAGTTCTTC.

Only one count was recorded for this clone. This chain uses TRBV6-5 with TRBJ2-1; 9 positions agree with TRBD1. CDR3 size: 15 residues. V dropped 6 bases and J dropped 5; count of bases not matched to a gene: 8. Per the germline V gene, CDR1 is MNHEY and CDR2 is SVGAGI. As DNA, the CDR3 is TGTGCCAGCAGCCCGGGACAGGGCCCGCACAATGAGCAGTTCTTC. Protein sequence: CASSPGQGPHNEQFF.

The CDR3 reads CASSVHRTSYEQYF. The CDR3 DNA sequence: TGTGCCAGCAGCGTTCACCGAACATCCTACGAGCAGTACTTC. The chain carries TRBV28 and TRBJ2-5, with D unresolved. The last part of the DNA fits TRBJ2-7 better; the J call may be wrong. This CDR3 is 14 amino acids long. The germline CDR1 and CDR2 sequences are MDHEN and SYDVKM.

This chain uses TRBV9 with TRBJ2-1; D not certain. CDR1 and CDR2 (germline): SGDLS, YYNGEE. V lost 0 bases and J 2 bases, leaving 6 bases between the germline ends. The CDR3 runs to 14 residues. The CDR3 here is CASSVEPAYNEQFF. In DNA, the CDR3 is TGTGCCAGCAGCGTAGAACCGGCCTACAATGAGCAGTTCTTC.